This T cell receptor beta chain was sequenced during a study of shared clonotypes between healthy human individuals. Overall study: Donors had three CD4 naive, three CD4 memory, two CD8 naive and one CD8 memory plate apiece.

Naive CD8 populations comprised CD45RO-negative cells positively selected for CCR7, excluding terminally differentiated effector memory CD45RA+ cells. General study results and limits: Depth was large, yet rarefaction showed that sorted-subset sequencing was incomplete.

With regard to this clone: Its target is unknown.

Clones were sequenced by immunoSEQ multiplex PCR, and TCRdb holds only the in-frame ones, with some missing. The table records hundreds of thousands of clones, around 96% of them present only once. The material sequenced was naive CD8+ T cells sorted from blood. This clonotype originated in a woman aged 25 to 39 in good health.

The CDR3 DNA is TGTGCCAGCAGCTTTGGGGACAATGAGCAGTTCTTC. This sequence encodes CASSFGDNEQFF. This sequence joins TRBV7-9 and TRBJ2-1; D is ambiguous. The CDR3 contains 12 residues. Germline loops: CDR1 SEHNR, CDR2 FQNEAQ (reference sequence). Trimming took 3 bases from V and 5 from J, leaving 5 bases between them. The variable domain in full, completed from reference TRBV7-9 and TRBJ2-1, reads DTGVSQNPRHKITKRGQNVTFRCDPISEHNRLYWYRQTLGQGPEFLTYFQNEAQLEKSRLLSDRFSAERPKGSFSTLEIQRTEQGDSAMYLCASSFGDNEQFFGPGTRLTVL.